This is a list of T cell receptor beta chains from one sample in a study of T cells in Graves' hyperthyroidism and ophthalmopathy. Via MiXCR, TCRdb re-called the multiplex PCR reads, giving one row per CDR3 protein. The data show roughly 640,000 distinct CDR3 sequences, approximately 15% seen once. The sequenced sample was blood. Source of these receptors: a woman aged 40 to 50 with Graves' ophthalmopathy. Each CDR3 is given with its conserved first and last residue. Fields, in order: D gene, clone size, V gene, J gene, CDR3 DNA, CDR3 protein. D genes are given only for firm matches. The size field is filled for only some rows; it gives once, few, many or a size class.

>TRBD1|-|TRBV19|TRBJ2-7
TGTGCCAGTAGCCACGGGACAGCTAGTGAGCAGTACTTC
CASSHGTASEQYF
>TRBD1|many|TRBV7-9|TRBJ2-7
TGTGCCAGCAGCCGCCCACAGGGGAGCTACGAGCAGTACTTC
CASSRPQGSYEQYF
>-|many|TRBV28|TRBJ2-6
TGTGCCAGCAGTTTAGGAAGACAGGTCTCAGGGGCCAACGTCCTGACTTTC
CASSLGRQVSGANVLTF
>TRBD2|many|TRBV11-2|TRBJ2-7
TGTGCCAGCACCGTAGCGGGAGGGCCAGTCTACGAGCAGTACTTC
CASTVAGGPVYEQYF
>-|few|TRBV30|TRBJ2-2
TGTGCCTGGAGTGTTCACTACCAAGTAGAGGACACCGGGGAGCTGTTTTTT
CAWSVHYQVEDTGELFF
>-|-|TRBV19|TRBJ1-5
TGTGCCAGTAGTATACTGCAGGGGATCAGCAATCAGCCCCAGCATTTT
CASSILQGISNQPQHF
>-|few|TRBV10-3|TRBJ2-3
TGTGCCATTCTGGGGGAGGTGAGCGGAACTAGCACAGATACGCAGTATTTT
CAILGEVSGTSTDTQYF
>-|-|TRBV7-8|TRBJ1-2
TGTGCCAGCAGCTTAGCTAATAGGTGGGGTCGGTATGGCTACACCTTC
CASSLANRWGRYGYTF
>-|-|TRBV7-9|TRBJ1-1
TGTGCCAGCAGCCCGGGAGTCACTGAAGCTTTCTTT
CASSPGVTEAFF
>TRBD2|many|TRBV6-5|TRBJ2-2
TGTGCCAGCAGTTACGGGCTAGCGGGAGTCCCAGGGGAGCTGTTTTTT
CASSYGLAGVPGELFF
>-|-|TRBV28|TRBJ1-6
TGTGCCAGCAGCCAGCGACAGGCTAAGTCCCATTATAATAATTCACCCCTCCACTTT
CASSQRQAKSHYNNSPLHF
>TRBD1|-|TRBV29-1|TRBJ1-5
TGCAGCGCAAGACAGGGGACGGATCAGCCCCAGCATTTT
CSARQGTDQPQHF
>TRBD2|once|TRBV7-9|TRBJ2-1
TGTGCCAGCAGCTTAGGTTCTAGCGGACTCTACCACAATGAGCAGTTCTTC
CASSLGSSGLYHNEQFF
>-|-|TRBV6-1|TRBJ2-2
TGTGCCAGCAGTGCGATAGGGGATACCGGGGAGCTGTTTTTT
CASSAIGDTGELFF
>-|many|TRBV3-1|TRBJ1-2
TGTGCCAGCAGCCAAGAGGTCCAGGGACCCTATGGCTACACCTTC
CASSQEVQGPYGYTF
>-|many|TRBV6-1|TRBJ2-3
TGTGCCAGCAGCCCATCAGGGGACACAGATACGCAGTATTTT
CASSPSGDTDTQYF
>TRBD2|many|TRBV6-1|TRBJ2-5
TGTGCCAGCAAAAGGAGGCCCTCGCGGGGGGGCGGGGAGACCCAGTACTTC
CASKRRPSRGGGETQYF
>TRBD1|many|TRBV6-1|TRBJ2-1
TGTGCCAGCAGAGGTAGACAGGGGGTCAGTCATGATGAGCAGTTCTTC
CASRGRQGVSHDEQFF
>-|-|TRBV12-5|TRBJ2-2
TGTGCTAGTGGTTTGGTACTGGGGGACACCGGGGAGCTGTTTTTT
CASGLVLGDTGELFF
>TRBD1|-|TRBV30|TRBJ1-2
TGTGCCTGGAGTCATGGGGGACAGGGGACCGGTGGCTACACCTTC
CAWSHGGQGTGGYTF
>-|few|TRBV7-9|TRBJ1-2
TGTGCCAGCAGCCCAACCCTTAGTAACTATGGCTACACCTTC
CASSPTLSNYGYTF
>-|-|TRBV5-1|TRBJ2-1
TGCGCCAGCAGCTTAAGGCCTCTGGAGGGTGAGCAGTTCTTC
CASSLRPLEGEQFF
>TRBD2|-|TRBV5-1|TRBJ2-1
TGCGCCAGCAGCTTGGACAGCGGGATAGGTTTCAATGAGCAGTTCTTC
CASSLDSGIGFNEQFF
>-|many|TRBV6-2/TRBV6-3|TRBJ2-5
TGTGCCAGCAGTTACGGATCCGGAGACCAACAAGAGACCCAGTACTTC
CASSYGSGDQQETQYF
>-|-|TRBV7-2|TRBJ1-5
TGTGCCAGCAGCTCATTGGTAGGGACAAATCAGCCCCAGCATTTT
CASSSLVGTNQPQHF
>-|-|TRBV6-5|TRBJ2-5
TGTGCCAGCAGTTACTCGCGGGTCCGCCAAGAGACCCAGTACTTC
CASSYSRVRQETQYF
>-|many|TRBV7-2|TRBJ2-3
TGTGCCAGCAGCTTGACGGGTGCAGATACGCAGTATTTT
CASSLTGADTQYF
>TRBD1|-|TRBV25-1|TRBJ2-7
TGTGCCAGCAGTGCCCCGGGACAGGGGATCCACGAGCAGTACTTC
CASSAPGQGIHEQYF
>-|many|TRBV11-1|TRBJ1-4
TGTGCCAGCAGCATTGGACAACCTGCAACTAATGAAAAACTGTTTTTT
CASSIGQPATNEKLFF
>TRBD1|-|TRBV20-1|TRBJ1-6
TGCAGTGCTACCGGGACAGGGTCTAATAATTCACCCCTCCACTTT
CSATGTGSNNSPLHF
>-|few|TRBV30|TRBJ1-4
TGTGCCTGGAGTAGGATTTCCGGCGAAAAACTGTTTTTT
CAWSRISGEKLFF
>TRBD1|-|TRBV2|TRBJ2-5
TGTGCCAGCAGTGATCTCAGGACAGGGGAGACCCAGTACTTC
CASSDLRTGETQYF
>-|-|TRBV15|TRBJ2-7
TGTGCCACCAGCAGAGATTCGAGGCGGGTGGCCTCCGAGCAGTACTTC
CATSRDSRRVASEQYF
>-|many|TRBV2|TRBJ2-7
TGTGCCAGCAGTGATGGGGGCTACGAGCAGTACTTC
CASSDGGYEQYF
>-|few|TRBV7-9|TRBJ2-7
TGTGCCAGCAGCACGTGGGACTTTTACGAGCAGTACTTC
CASSTWDFYEQYF
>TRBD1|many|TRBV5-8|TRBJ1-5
TGTGCCAGCAGCCACGGGACAGGTCAAGAGCCCCAGCATTTT
CASSHGTGQEPQHF
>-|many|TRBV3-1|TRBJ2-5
TGTGCCAGCAAGGTTCAAGAGACCCAGTACTTC
CASKVQETQYF
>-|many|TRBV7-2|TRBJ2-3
TGTGCCAGCAGGCAGGACAGTTCTAGCACAGATACGCAGTATTTT
CASRQDSSSTDTQYF
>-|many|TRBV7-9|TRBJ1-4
TGTGCCAGCAGCTCTTGGACAGCCGGGAATGAAAAACTGTTTTTT
CASSSWTAGNEKLFF
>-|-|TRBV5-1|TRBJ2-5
TGCGCCAGCAGCGGTATAGGGGCCCAAGAGACCCAGTACTTC
CASSGIGAQETQYF
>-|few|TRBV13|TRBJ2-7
TGTGCCAGCAGCCTAGACAGGAACAGCCACGAGCAGTACTTC
CASSLDRNSHEQYF
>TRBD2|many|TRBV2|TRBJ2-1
TGTGCCAGCAGTGAACGGCTAGCGGGAGGTAATGAGCAGTTCTTC
CASSERLAGGNEQFF
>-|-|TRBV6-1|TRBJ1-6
TGTGCCAGCATGGGGGCGCCGGGGGATTCACCCCTCCACTTT
CASMGAPGDSPLHF
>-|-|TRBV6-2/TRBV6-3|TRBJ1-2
TGTGCCAGCAGTTTTCTCCGACGGGCCTATGGCTACACCTTC
CASSFLRRAYGYTF
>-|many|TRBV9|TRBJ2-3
TGTGCCAGCAGCTCCGGGGGAGCCAGGACAGATACGCAGTATTTT
CASSSGGARTDTQYF
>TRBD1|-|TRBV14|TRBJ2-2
TGTGCCAGCAGCCAAGTTCCGGGACAGGGGGCGTCCGGCACCGGGGAGCTGTTTTTT
CASSQVPGQGASGTGELFF
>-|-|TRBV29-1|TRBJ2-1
TGCAGCGTTGTATCAGTGGCTTCGAGCTCCTACAATGAGCAGTTCTTC
CSVVSVASSSYNEQFF
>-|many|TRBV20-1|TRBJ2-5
TGCAGTGCTAGAGATCGCTTGGGGCTCGAGACCCAGTACTTC
CSARDRLGLETQYF
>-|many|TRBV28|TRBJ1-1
TGTGCCAGCAGTCCGCCCCTGGGCGGAAACACTGAAGCTTTCTTT
CASSPPLGGNTEAFF
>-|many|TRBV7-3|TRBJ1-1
TGTGCCAGCAGCTTTCAGGGAGGGGACACTGAAGCTTTCTTT
CASSFQGGDTEAFF
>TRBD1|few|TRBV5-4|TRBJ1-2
TGTGCCAGCAGCTTGGGAACGGACAGGGCAATCTATGGCTACACCTTC
CASSLGTDRAIYGYTF
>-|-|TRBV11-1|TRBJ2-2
TGTGCCGGCAGCTTAGCGACAGCCTTCTCGAACACCGGGGAGCTGTTTTTT
CAGSLATAFSNTGELFF
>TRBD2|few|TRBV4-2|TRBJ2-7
TGTGCCAGCAGCCAAGAGCCTAGCGGGACGGTCTACGAGCAGTACTTC
CASSQEPSGTVYEQYF
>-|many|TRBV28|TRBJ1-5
TGTGCCAGCAGTTTAAGTGGCCGGGGATCTAGCAATCAGCCCCAGCATTTT
CASSLSGRGSSNQPQHF